One sample yielded the 15 T cell receptor beta chains listed below, sequenced in a study of T cells in Graves' hyperthyroidism and ophthalmopathy. It was RNA transcripts that yielded the amplified TCR beta CDR3 regions. TCR CDR3 underwent first-round RT-PCR with the HTBI primer set. Each CDR3 protein is one row after TCRdb ran MiXCR on the multiplex PCR reads. The data show hundreds of thousands of distinct CDR3 sequences, roughly 13% seen once. Sequencing was performed on blood. The receptors were sampled from a woman aged 40 to 50 with Graves' ophthalmopathy.

Turning to this clonotype: At one of its ends the junction is not consistent with the germline gene, which may arise from a read error. The chain links TRBV14 to TRBJ2-2; D is unclear. Germline V CDR1 and CDR2: SGHDN, FVKESK. This CDR3 is built from 16 residues. The DNA for the CDR3 is TGTGCCAACAGCCAAGTCATAATAGCTAGCACCGGGGAGCTGTTTTTT. Translation gives CANSQVIIASTGELFF. The whole variable domain, remainder taken from reference TRBV14 and TRBJ2-2, is EAGVTQFPSHSVIEKGQTVTLRCDPISGHDNLYWYRRVMGKEIKFLLHFVKESKQDESGMPNNRFLAERTGGTYSTLKVQPAELEDSGVYFCANSQVIIASTGELFFGEGSRLTVL.

In this sample, this clonotype turned up many times. As DNA, the CDR3 is TGCAGTGCCAGTTCACTCCGGGGGGAGCAGTACTTC. This sequence encodes CSASSLRGEQYF. V gene TRBV20-1 combines with J gene TRBJ2-7; TRBD2 might be the D (6 bases). This CDR3 spans 12 amino acids. The germline gives CDR1 DFQATT, CDR2 SNEGSKA (reference sequence). Trimming cost V 6 bases and J 7 bases, with 16 bases left between them.

This clonotype was recorded many times. The V and J genes are TRBV28 and TRBJ2-7; TRBD2 matches 11 bases. This CDR3 region has 16 residues. Germline V gene data show CDR1 as MDHEN and CDR2 as SYDVKM. V shed 7 bases and J 1 base; nucleotides not matched to a gene: 9. The CDR3 coding sequence is TGTGCCAGCACGGAAGGGACTAGCGGAATGTCCTACGAGCAGTACTTC. It translates to CASTEGTSGMSYEQYF.

J is TRBJ2-7 and V is TRBV10-2; TRBD1 agrees at 7 bases. This CDR3 has 15 amino acids. V dropped 3 bases and J dropped 4; count of bases not matched to a gene: 9. Germline V gene lookup returns CDR1 WSHSY and CDR2 SAAADI. The DNA of the CDR3 is TGCGCCAGCAGTGATTTAGGACAGGTCTCTTACGAGCAGTACTTC. It specifies CASSDLGQVSYEQYF.

This chain links TRBV6-5 with TRBJ1-1, with TRBD1 matching 7 bases. Germline assignment: CDR1 MNHEY and CDR2 SVGAGI. The CDR3 consists of 15 residues. V shed 6 bases, J shed 5 bases, and the junction held 12 bases outside the gene matches. In DNA, the CDR3 is TGTGCCAGCAGCTACCGACAGGGCGGTAAAACTGAAGCTTTCTTT. Translating gives CASSYRQGGKTEAFF.

This clonotype was detected many times. The chain links TRBV12-3 or TRBV12-4 to TRBJ2-1; 9 positions match TRBD2. The CDR3 spans 16 residues. Trimming cost V 3 bases and J 5 bases; bases outside gene matches: 8. Written as DNA, the CDR3 is TGTGCCAGCAGTTTGGCGGGAGGGCCAAGGGACAATGAGCAGTTCTTC. It codes for CASSLAGGPRDNEQFF.

The gene calls are TRBV4-1 and TRBJ1-1; TRBD1 matches 7 bases. The length of the CDR3 is 18 residues. Germline V CDR1 and CDR2: MGHRA, YSYEKL. V was clipped by 3 bases and J by 1 base; unmatched bases: 14. In DNA, the CDR3 is TGCGCCAGCAGCCAGGTACCAGGGGGAAGGGCCAGGAACACTGAAGCTTTCTTT. Translated, it gives CASSQVPGGRARNTEAFF.

V usage is TRBV28 and J usage is TRBJ2-7, with D perhaps assigned TRBD1 or TRBD2 (5 bases each). CDR3 length: 17 residues. Trimming removed 6 bases from V and 0 bases from J, with 21 bases in between. Germline assignment: CDR1 MDHEN and CDR2 SYDVKM. The CDR3 DNA follows: TGTGCCAGCAGCCCCTTCACAGGACTCTTGAGCTCCTACGAGCAGTACTTC. As protein: CASSPFTGLLSSYEQYF.

This clonotype appeared many times. This chain uses TRBV28 with TRBJ2-1; D may be TRBD1 or TRBD2 (5 bases each). The CDR3 consists of 14 residues. The V gene lost 5 bases and the J gene lost 5 bases, with 13 bases spanning the gap. Looked up from germline, CDR1 is MDHEN and CDR2 is SYDVKM. The CDR3 loop reads CASSVLGEDNEQFF. The CDR3 nucleotides are TGTGCCAGCAGTGTACTAGGGGAAGACAATGAGCAGTTCTTC.

This clonotype has ten or more counts. The rearrangement links TRBV7-9 to TRBJ2-3; 11 bases map to TRBD2. The germline gives CDR1 SEHNR, CDR2 FQNEAQ (reference sequence). This CDR3 contains 17 residues. V shed 5 bases, J shed 1 base, and the junction held 8 bases outside the gene matches. The CDR3 protein is CASSPYQGLAGTDTQYF. The CDR3 nucleotides read TGTGCCAGCAGCCCATACCAGGGACTAGCGGGCACAGATACGCAGTATTTT.

This clonotype was picked up a small number of times. The rearrangement joins TRBV2 to TRBJ2-7; the match to TRBD1 covers 7 bases. The CDR3 is 15 amino acids. Germline CDR1 is SNHLY and CDR2 is FYNNEI. Trimming took 8 bases from V and 4 from J; bases not matched to a gene: 14. As DNA, the CDR3 is TGTGCCAGCCGGGGACAGACTATAAGGGGATACGAGCAGTACTTC. Protein product: CASRGQTIRGYEQYF.

This chain joins TRBV6-6 and TRBJ1-2; D remains ambiguous. V lost 0 bases, J lost 3 bases, and 20 bases lay in between. The CDR3 sequence is 18 residues long. Germline V gene data show CDR1 as MNHNY and CDR2 as SVGAGI (reference sequence). CDR3 sequence: CASSYSTSRPLAYYGYTF. The CDR3 DNA reads TGTGCCAGCAGTTACTCGACTTCTAGGCCTTTGGCTTACTATGGCTACACCTTC.

This clonotype was observed at least ten times. The J gene is TRBJ2-1, the V gene TRBV5-6; tentative D call: TRBD1 (6 bases). The CDR3 loop spans 16 amino acids. CDR1 SGHDT and CDR2 YYEEEE come from the germline V gene. Between the trimmed V and J ends, which lost 4 bases and 3 bases, there was a span of 17 bases. The CDR3: CASSIDAGVIYNEQFF. The CDR3, as DNA: TGTGCCAGCAGCATCGATGCAGGGGTGATCTACAATGAGCAGTTCTTC.

The chain joins TRBV7-9 to TRBJ1-2; D is perhaps TRBD1 (6 bases). Germline V gene lookup returns CDR1 SEHNR and CDR2 FQNEAQ (reference sequence). There are 15 residues in the CDR3. The V gene lost 0 bases and the J gene lost 4 bases, with 12 bases spanning the gap. Here the CDR3 DNA reads TGTGCCAGCAGCTTAGCTTCGTCCAGGGGCTATGGCTACACCTTC. It encodes CASSLASSRGYGYTF.

The chain has TRBV6-5 and TRBJ2-7; 7 bases are a match to TRBD2. V lost 2 bases to trimming and J lost 7 bases; unmatched junction nucleotides: 11. This CDR3 is built from 15 residues. CDR1 and CDR2 from the germline V gene are MNHEY and SVGAGI. Here the CDR3 DNA reads TGTGCCAGCAGTTACGCGGGGGACGGACCCGGGGAGCAGTACTTC. It encodes CASSYAGDGPGEQYF.